This T cell receptor beta chain was identified during a study of Ad26.COV2.S vaccination and SARS-CoV-2 variants. Study details: Of the COV1001 trial arms, the Ad26.COV2.S arm included the donor. Donor got 5x10^10 or 1x10^11 viral particles of Ad26.COV2.S.

TCRdb's copy holds only in-frame clones and misses some; the assay was immunoSEQ multiplex PCR. The data show about 350,000 clones, around 87% seen once. Treatment meaning: 15 to 20 received Ad26.COV2.S at low or high dose, single or two shots; roughly 5 received placebo; per-sample allocation not given. Collection of the samples took place on day 63 after the first injection of vaccine or placebo. V lost 5 bases and J 1 base, leaving 2 bases between the germline ends. CDR3 length equals 12 residues. Germline V gene sequence: CDR1 SGHNT, CDR2 YENEEA. The study's findings and limits: Possibly, TCR breadth and depth analyses underestimated total T cell responses.

In regard to this clone: Its antigen is currently unknown. This specimen includes other DNA sequences encoding the same CDR3.

This receptor was obtained from a person aged 18-60 years who received the Ad26.COV2.S COVID-19 vaccine or a placebo. The V and J genes are TRBV11-3 and TRBJ2-2; D call uncertain. The input for sequencing was peripheral blood, taken in a trial of Ad26.COV2.S vaccine versus placebo. CDR3 in DNA: TGTGCCAGCAGCCTGAACACCGGGGAGCTGTTTTTT. Translated, it gives CASSLNTGELFF.